These 22 T cell receptor beta chains originate from one sample sequenced in a study of cytomegalovirus exposure and HLA in healthy donors. The method was immunoSEQ multiplex PCR; TCRdb's version includes in-frame clones alone and lacks a portion of them. Altogether around 71,000 clones are present, over 85% being singletons, with the ten largest covering about 1.5%. Sequencing was performed on PBMCs. The receptors here all came from a man aged 18 to 35 in good health and CMV-seropositive.

V is TRBV4-1 and J is TRBJ1-3; D gene ambiguous. V lost 0 bases and J lost 1, with 13 bases in between. The CDR3 covers 17 residues. Germline V lookup: CDR1 MGHRA, CDR2 YSYEKL. For the CDR3, the DNA is TGCGCCAGCAGCCAAGATGCCGGGGAGGGATCTGGAAACACCATATATTTT. Translated: CASSQDAGEGSGNTIYF.

The chain recombines TRBV11-2 with TRBJ2-7, with D possibly matching TRBD1 (6 bases). There are 12 residues in the CDR3. V was trimmed by 5 bases and J by 6 bases, leaving 11 bases between them. Looked up from germline, CDR1 is SGHAT and CDR2 is FQNNGV. CDR3 residues: CASSISGAEQYF. The CDR3 DNA is TGTGCCAGCAGCATCTCAGGGGCCGAGCAGTACTTC.

This chain joins TRBV7-9 and TRBJ2-1; TRBD1 agrees at 8 bases. The V gene end was trimmed by 6 bases and the J gene end by 8 bases; junction bases not matched to a gene: 6. Germline loops: CDR1 SEHNR, CDR2 FQNEAQ (reference sequence). CDR3 length equals 13 residues. The CDR3 sequence: CASRPGQGHEQFF. The CDR3 DNA sequence: TGTGCCAGCAGACCCGGACAGGGCCATGAGCAGTTCTTC.

The chain has TRBV27 and TRBJ1-5; 7 bases match TRBD1. CDR3 size: 14 residues. The ends lost 4 bases at V and 6 bases at J; junction bases unmatched: 6. Germline-derived CDR1 and CDR2 are MNHEY and SMNVEV (reference sequence). The DNA of the CDR3 is TGTGCCAGCAGTTCAAACAGGGGAGCTCAGCCCCAGCATTTT. Encoded protein: CASSSNRGAQPQHF.

This chain links TRBV4-1 with TRBJ1-5; 10 nucleotides align to TRBD1. Germline lookup yields CDR1 MGHRA and CDR2 YSYEKL. The V and J ends lost 3 bases and 0 bases, in that order; junction bases with no gene match: 2. The CDR3 runs to 16 residues. Here the CDR3 reads CASSQGTGDSNQPQHF. As DNA, the CDR3 is TGCGCCAGCAGCCAGGGGACAGGGGATAGCAATCAGCCCCAGCATTTT.

The rearrangement links TRBV5-1 to TRBJ1-1; the D is unclear. V gave up 4 bases and J gave up 8 bases, with 15 bases separating them. The length of the CDR3 is 13 residues. Germline CDR1 and CDR2: SGHRS and YFSETQ. CDR3 amino acids: CASSHVGESEAFF. The CDR3 DNA is TGCGCCAGCAGCCATGTGGGAGAGTCGGAAGCTTTCTTT.

V usage is TRBV9 and J usage is TRBJ1-2; TRBD1 is a possible D gene (5 bases). V was trimmed by 0 bases and J by 2 bases, leaving 17 bases between them. The CDR3 loop spans 17 amino acids. Germline V CDR1 and CDR2: SGDLS, YYNGEE. The CDR3 protein is CASSVGIGGLSNYGYTF. Here the CDR3 DNA reads TGTGCCAGCAGCGTAGGTATCGGGGGACTGTCAAACTATGGCTACACCTTC.

The chain recombines TRBV23-1 with TRBJ2-3; TRBD2 matches at 7 bases. TRBV23-1 qualifies as an ORF whose function is uncertain. V was pared by 0 bases and J by 1 base, with 4 bases of the junction left unmatched. The CDR3 contains 16 residues. CDR3 sequence: CASSQSERGGTDTQYF. The CDR3, as DNA: TGCGCCAGCAGTCAATCGGAGCGGGGAGGCACAGATACGCAGTATTTT.

The chain uses TRBV27 and TRBJ2-3; D remains unclear. Germline assignment: CDR1 MNHEY and CDR2 SMNVEV (reference sequence). V lost 6 bases and J lost 4, with 5 bases in between. The CDR3 consists of 11 residues. The CDR3 nucleotides are TGTGCCAGCAGCTCCCCAGATACGCAGTATTTT. As protein: CASSSPDTQYF.

The chain joins TRBV5-1 to TRBJ2-7; TRBD1 matches at 7 bases. Trimming removed 4 bases from V and 4 bases from J; junction bases left unmatched: 11. From germline, CDR1 is SGHRS and CDR2 YFSETQ. This CDR3 contains 15 residues. The CDR3: CASSLDRSSFYEQYF. CDR3 DNA: TGCGCCAGCAGCCTGGACAGGTCAAGCTTTTACGAGCAGTACTTC. Complete variable domain (other parts from reference TRBV5-1 and TRBJ2-7): KAGVTQTPRYLIKTRGQQVTLSCSPISGHRSVSWYQQTPGQGLQFLFEYFSETQRNKGNFPGRFSGRQFSNSRSEMNVSTLELGDSALYLCASSLDRSSFYEQYFGPGTRLTVT.

The chain uses TRBV4-2 and TRBJ2-3; tentative D call: TRBD2 (6 bases). The CDR3 is 15 amino acids. Germline CDR1 is LGHNA and CDR2 is YNFKEQ. Trimming stripped 1 base from V and 0 bases from J, with 8 bases between. In nucleotides, the CDR3 is TGTGCCAGCAGCCAAGGGGGGACTAGCACAGATACGCAGTATTTT. This codes for CASSQGGTSTDTQYF.

The chain uses TRBV5-1 and TRBJ2-5; 9 bases match TRBD2. The germline V gene encodes CDR1 SGHRS and CDR2 YFSETQ. The CDR3 is 15 amino acids. V trimming: 2 bases; J trimming: 2 bases; junction bases outside the gene matches: 4. The CDR3 reads CASSFSLAGQETQYF. CDR3 DNA sequence: TGCGCCAGCAGCTTCAGCCTAGCGGGGCAAGAGACCCAGTACTTC.

The chain carries TRBV7-3 and TRBJ2-2, with TRBD2 identical over 7 bases. Germline CDR1 is SGHTA and CDR2 is FQGTGA. The V and J ends lost 5 bases and 0 bases, in that order; junction bases with no gene match: 3. There are 15 residues in the CDR3. In DNA form, the CDR3 reads TGTGCCAGCAGCCGCGGGGGACCGAACACCGGGGAGCTGTTTTTT. The encoded protein is CASSRGGPNTGELFF.

The chain has TRBV9 and TRBJ2-7; the D is unclear. The CDR3 extends over 15 amino acids. Germline V gene sequence: CDR1 SGDLS, CDR2 YYNGEE. V lost 0 bases, J lost 5 bases, and 15 bases lay in between. CDR3 in DNA: TGTGCCAGCAGCGTAGTAGGCGGCAGCTTGAACGAGCAGTACTTC. Translated: CASSVVGGSLNEQYF.

This chain links TRBV9 with TRBJ2-1; 10 bases line up with TRBD2. The CDR3 length is 15 residues. The germline V gene has CDR1 SGDLS and CDR2 YYNGEE. The ends lost 0 bases at V and 6 bases at J; junction bases unmatched: 3. The CDR3 bases are TGTGCCAGCAGCGTAGATCTAGCGGGGGCCAATGAGCAGTTCTTC. Residues: CASSVDLAGANEQFF.

The chain carries TRBV28 and TRBJ1-5; D is perhaps TRBD1 (5 bases). The V gene's germline CDR1 is MDHEN and CDR2 SYDVKM. This CDR3 is 13 amino acids long. Deletions cut 6 bases from V and 7 bases from J, with 13 bases between. CDR3 amino acids: CASRKDQGQPQHF. The CDR3 region has the DNA TGTGCCAGCAGAAAGGACCAGGGACAGCCCCAGCATTTT. Full variable domain (rest looked up from reference TRBV28 and TRBJ1-5): DVKVTQSSRYLVKRTGEKVFLECVQDMDHENMFWYRQDPGLGLRLIYFSYDVKMKEKGDIPEGYSVSREKKERFSLILESASTNQTSMYLCASRKDQGQPQHFGDGTRLSIL.

A remark on this clone: Other DNA sequences in the sample encode the same CDR3. The J gene is TRBJ2-7, the V gene TRBV18, with 7 positions matching TRBD1. Losses at the gene ends were 6 bases for V and 0 bases for J; bases not matched to a gene: 5. Germline-derived CDR1 and CDR2 are KGHSH and LQKENI. The CDR3 length is 14 residues. CDR3 coding DNA: TGTGCCAGCTCCCCCGGGACAGCCTCCTACGAGCAGTACTTC. Amino acid sequence: CASSPGTASYEQYF. The whole variable domain, remainder taken from reference TRBV18 and TRBJ2-7, is NAGVMQNPRHLVRRRGQEARLRCSPMKGHSHVYWYRQLPEEGLKFMVYLQKENIIDESGMPKERFSAEFPKEGPSILRIQQVVRGDSAAYFCASSPGTASYEQYFGPGTRLTVT.

This clone was seen a single time. This rearrangement joins TRBV4-2 to TRBJ1-4; maybe TRBD1 (6 bases). The CDR3 contains 15 residues. Germline V gene lookup returns CDR1 LGHNA and CDR2 YNFKEQ. V shed 4 bases and J shed 2 bases, with 11 bases lying between them. CDR3 DNA sequence: TGTGCCAGCAGCCCCGTCAGGGGCACTAATGAAAAACTGTTTTTT. Translation gives CASSPVRGTNEKLFF.

This clone came up once. The chain carries TRBV10-3 and TRBJ2-1; the match to TRBD2 covers 12 bases. Germline trimming cut 10 bases from V and 1 base from J; bases unmatched to any gene: 11. The CDR3 loop spans 17 amino acids. The germline V gene has CDR1 ENHRY and CDR2 SYGVKD. The chain's CDR3 is CATMGLAGGRSYNEQFF. DNA of the CDR3: TGTGCCACCATGGGTCTAGCGGGAGGGCGTTCCTACAATGAGCAGTTCTTC.

CDR3 nucleotides: TGTGCCAGCAGTGGGAGTGGGGCAGGGGGCGCCGGTAGAGGCTACACCTTC. It is translated as CASSGSGAGGAGRGYTF. The rearrangement joins TRBV2 to TRBJ1-2, with 8 bases identical to TRBD1. V shed 4 bases, J shed 8 bases, and the junction held 18 bases outside the gene matches. This CDR3 is built from 17 residues. Germline values: CDR1 SNHLY, CDR2 FYNNEI. The entire variable domain, with the rest obtained from reference TRBV2 and TRBJ1-2, is as follows: EPEVTQTPSHQVTQMGQEVILRCVPISNHLYFYWYRQILGQKVEFLVSFYNNEISEKSEIFDDQFSVERPDGSNFTLKIRSTKLEDSAMYFCASSGSGAGGAGRGYTFGSGTRLTVV.

The chain is built from TRBV9 and TRBJ2-7; TRBD2 is a possible D gene (5 bases). Germline CDR1 and CDR2: SGDLS and YYNGEE. The CDR3 consists of 16 residues. V lost 4 bases to trimming and J lost 1 base, with 18 bases between them. CDR3 loop: CASSPWTSGSSYEQYF. For the CDR3, the DNA is TGTGCCAGCAGCCCTTGGACCAGCGGTAGTTCCTACGAGCAGTACTTC.

This chain links TRBV7-2 with TRBJ2-3; 8 bases fit TRBD2. CDR1 is SGHTA and CDR2 is FQGNSA in the germline V gene. Trimming at V came to 6 bases and at J to 3 bases, leaving 11 bases not matched to a gene. This CDR3 has 16 amino acids. The CDR3 DNA follows: TGTGCCAGCAGTAGTCGAGCGGGAGTTTTAACAGATACGCAGTATTTT. This sequence encodes CASSSRAGVLTDTQYF.